Below, 11 T cell receptor beta chains from the same sample are listed, as sequenced in a study of human T cells and chemical hapten exposure. From the RACE reads, TCRdb called clonotypes with MiXCR, one entry per CDR3 protein. The repertoire holds about 400,000 distinct CDR3 sequences, about 6% seen once, with about 6% in the top ten. Stated time point: patch test 2, 6 weeks after DPC sensitization. Treatment defined: therapeutic diphenylcyclopropenone sensitization with weekly scalp DPC. This sample comprised whole blood, obtained in connection with sensitization to the hapten diphenylcyclopropenone (DPC). The source is a woman younger than 30 with alopecia areata. Some clones in this sample may be carry-over from other donors' samples.

This clonotype has a count of ten or more. V usage is TRBV7-2 and J usage is TRBJ1-6, with a tentative D call TRBD1 (5 bases). The ends were cut back, 6 bases at V and 10 bases at J, with 13 bases in the middle. This CDR3 region has 13 residues. Germline CDR1 is SGHTA and CDR2 is FQGNSA. The CDR3 here is CASRPGAPSPLHF. The CDR3 DNA reads TGTGCCAGCAGGCCCGGGGCCCCATCACCCCTCCACTTT. The full variable domain, with the rest looked up from reference TRBV7-2 and TRBJ1-6, is GAGVSQSPSNKVTEKGKDVELRCDPISGHTALYWYRQSLGQGLEFLIYFQGNSAPDKSGLPSDRFSAERTGGSVSTLTIQRTQQEDSAVYLCASRPGAPSPLHFGNGTRLTVT.

A few counts support this clonotype. This chain links TRBV6-4 with TRBJ2-6; either TRBD1 or TRBD2 may supply D (6 bases each). This CDR3 region has 16 residues. Germline assignment: CDR1 MRHNA and CDR2 SNTAGT. V shed 8 bases and J shed 2 bases, with 16 bases lying between them. CDR3 coding DNA: TGTGCCAGCTCAAGGGGGGCCTTAACTGGGGCCAACGTCCTGACTTTC. As protein: CASSRGALTGANVLTF.

The chain carries TRBV20-1 and TRBJ2-7; the D gene could be TRBD1 or TRBD2 (5 bases each). The CDR3 contains 14 residues. The germline gives CDR1 DFQATT, CDR2 SNEGSKA (reference sequence). With 0 bases removed from V and 2 bases from J, the gap between germline ends came to 11 bases. In nucleotides, the CDR3 is TGCAGTGCTAGAGATGAGGGGCCCACCTACGAGCAGTACTTC. Translated, it gives CSARDEGPTYEQYF.

This clonotype occurred many times. V gene TRBV28 combines with J gene TRBJ1-6; 10 bases fit TRBD1. V gave up 7 bases and J gave up 8 bases; unmatched junction bases: 11. CDR3 size: 16 residues. Germline V lookup: CDR1 MDHEN, CDR2 SYDVKM. The CDR3 DNA reads TGTGCCAGCACCCTCAGCAGGGACAGGGGCGATTCACCCCTCCACTTT. Encoded protein: CASTLSRDRGDSPLHF.

This clonotype turned up a few times. The chain recombines TRBV6-2 or TRBV6-3 with TRBJ2-7; 10 bases line up with TRBD2. This CDR3 spans 15 amino acids. CDR1 MNHEY and CDR2 SVGEGT come from the germline V gene. Trimming cost V 5 bases and J 7 bases; bases outside gene matches: 11. The DNA for the CDR3 is TGTGCCAGCAGTAGCAGTAGCGGGGGGAAGTGGGAGCAGTACTTC. Protein sequence: CASSSSSGGKWEQYF.

This clonotype was seen ten or more times. CDR3 sequence reads: CASSLDRGSFPLHF. CDR3 DNA sequence: TGTGCCAGCAGCTTAGACAGGGGCTCCTTTCCCCTCCACTTT. The chain employs TRBV7-2 and TRBJ1-6; 7 nucleotides align to TRBD1. From germline, CDR1 is SGHTA and CDR2 FQGNSA. The V gene end was trimmed by 1 base and the J gene end by 13 bases; junction bases not matched to a gene: 7. The CDR3 sequence is 14 residues long.

This clonotype was observed a handful of times. The chain carries TRBV20-1 and TRBJ2-3, with TRBD1 identical over 8 bases. The CDR3 totals 16 residues. Germline V lookup: CDR1 DFQATT, CDR2 SNEGSKA (reference sequence). The junction had 9 bases not matched to a gene; V was cut back by 1 base and J by 3 bases. The CDR3 DNA reads TGCAGTGCTAGAGGTGGCTCAGGGGGCTCGACAGATACGCAGTATTTT. Translating it yields CSARGGSGGSTDTQYF.

The sample holds many counts of this clonotype. The chain employs TRBV7-2 and TRBJ2-3; 7 bases agree with TRBD1. J lost 2 bases, V lost 5 bases, and 13 bases had no gene match. The CDR3 has 17 amino acids. Germline loops: CDR1 SGHTA, CDR2 FQGNSA. The CDR3 DNA sequence: TGTGCCAGCAGCCCAAACCCCAGGGGGATGTCCACAGATACGCAGTATTTT. It yields the protein CASSPNPRGMSTDTQYF.

This clonotype was seen at least ten times. The chain has TRBV7-2 and TRBJ1-4, with D hard to call. The germline CDR1 and CDR2 sequences are SGHTA and FQGNSA. The CDR3 contains 13 residues. The V gene lost 3 bases and the J gene lost 7 bases, with 9 bases spanning the gap. DNA of the CDR3: TGTGCCAGCAGCTTCCCGAGCCCTGAAAAACTGTTTTTT. This codes for CASSFPSPEKLFF.

There are a few counts of this clonotype. The V and J genes are TRBV6-2 or TRBV6-3 and TRBJ2-2; D gene unclear. Germline V gene data show CDR1 as MNHEY and CDR2 as SVGEGT. V gave up 0 bases and J gave up 3 bases, with 11 bases separating them. CDR3 length: 16 residues. In nucleotides, the CDR3 is TGTGCCAGCAGTTACTCGATAGTACTGGACACCGGGGAGCTGTTTTTT. Amino acid sequence: CASSYSIVLDTGELFF.

The V and J genes are TRBV6-1 and TRBJ2-3; D not resolved. CDR3 size: 14 residues. The V and J ends lost 4 bases and 5 bases respectively, with 13 bases between them. The germline gives CDR1 MNHNS, CDR2 SASEGT. The CDR3 nucleotides are TGTGCCAGCAGTGCCGTAGAGTCTCAAGATACGCAGTATTTT. Translating it yields CASSAVESQDTQYF.